A single T cell receptor beta chain is shown here with its context. This sample is drawn from a study of cytomegalovirus exposure and HLA in healthy donors. Generated by immunoSEQ multiplex PCR, the TCRdb table keeps only in-frame clones and is missing some. The top ten clones hold 1.5% to 2% of a sample with some 120,000 clones, about 96% of them seen once. This CDR3 has 13 residues. Trimming shortened V by 7 bases and J by 0 bases, and 10 bases separated the two germline ends. Looked up from germline, CDR1 is LNHDA and CDR2 is SQIVND (reference sequence). This receptor was taken from a man younger than 35 in good health and CMV-seronegative. Sample: PBMCs. The genes are TRBV19 and TRBJ2-7; D gene ambiguous. CDR3 amino acids: CASTGTSSYEQYF. The CDR3 DNA reads as TGTGCCAGTACAGGAACCAGCTCCTACGAGCAGTACTTC.